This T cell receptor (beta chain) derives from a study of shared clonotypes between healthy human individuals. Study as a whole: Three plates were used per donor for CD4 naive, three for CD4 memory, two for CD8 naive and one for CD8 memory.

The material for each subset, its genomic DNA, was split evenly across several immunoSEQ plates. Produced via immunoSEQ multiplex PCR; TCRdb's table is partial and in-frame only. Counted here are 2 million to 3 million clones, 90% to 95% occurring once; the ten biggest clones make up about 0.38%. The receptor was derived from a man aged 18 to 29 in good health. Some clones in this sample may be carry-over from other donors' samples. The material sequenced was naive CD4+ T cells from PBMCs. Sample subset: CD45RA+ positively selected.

CDR3 sequence: CASSSRLALVGNEQFF. CDR3 coding DNA: TGTGCCAGCAGCTCCCGACTAGCACTTGTGGGCAATGAGCAGTTCTTC. The chain employs TRBV5-4 and TRBJ2-1; 7 bases are shared with TRBD2. CDR3 length: 16 residues. V lost 3 bases to trimming and J lost 6 bases; unmatched junction nucleotides: 12. Germline V gene data show CDR1 as SGHNT and CDR2 as YYREEE (reference sequence).